Following are 25 T cell receptor beta chains from one sample sequenced in a study of metastatic and nonmetastatic thyroid tumors. TCRdb recomputed clones from the PCR reads via MiXCR. The table includes 42,000 or so clones, approximately 20% detected once. Until they underwent thyroid surgery, no patient had received any treatment. The sequenced sample consisted of tumor tissue. The receptors stem from a female donor with papillary thyroid cancer or a benign thyroid nodule (not recorded which). Some clones in this sample may be carry-over from other donors' samples.

There are many counts of this clone. The V call is TRBV5-2, the J call TRBJ2-3. TRBV5-2 is designated a pseudogene. This CDR3 comprises 15 residues. In DNA form, the CDR3 reads TGTGCCAGCAGCGATCGGGGTGCTGGCACAGATACGCAGTATTTT. As protein: CASSDRGAGTDTQYF.

This clone showed up many times. The chain carries TRBV6-5 and TRBJ1-3, with a weak D call TRBD1 (6 bases). With 7 bases removed from V and 0 bases from J, the gap between germline ends came to 22 bases. The V gene's germline CDR1 is MNHEY and CDR2 SVGAGI. The CDR3 loop spans 18 amino acids. The CDR3 loop reads CASNKSNRQANSGNTIYF. As DNA, the CDR3 is TGTGCCAGCAACAAAAGCAATAGACAGGCCAACTCTGGAAACACCATATATTTT.

In this sample, this clone turned up once. Possible read error: a much larger clone is one base away. The chain employs TRBV2 and TRBJ2-4; 12 bases are shared with TRBD1. Germline lookup yields CDR1 SNHLY and CDR2 FYNNEI. The length of the CDR3 is 16 residues. The V and J ends lost 7 bases and 1 base, in that order; junction bases with no gene match: 5. CDR3 sequence reads: CASTLGQGAAKNIQYF. The CDR3 nucleotides are TGTGCCAGCACACTGGGACAGGGGGCGGCCAAAAACATTCAGTACTTC.

Points on this clone: Given a much more abundant clone one base away, this may be a read error. The V gene is TRBV9, the J gene TRBJ2-7, with 9 bases matching TRBD1. The germline V gene has CDR1 SGDLS and CDR2 YYNGEE. The CDR3 runs to 15 residues. This chain's CDR3 is CASGVGDRGFYEQYF. The DNA of the CDR3 is TGTGCCAGCGGCGTAGGCGACAGGGGGTTTTACGAGCAGTACTTC.

This clone was counted many times. This sequence joins TRBV2 and TRBJ2-7; D uncertain. From germline, CDR1 is SNHLY and CDR2 FYNNEI. The CDR3 is 11 amino acids. Deletions cut 5 bases from V and 6 bases from J, with 8 bases between. CDR3 residues: CASSIHVEQYF. CDR3 DNA sequence: TGTGCCAGCAGTATCCATGTCGAGCAGTACTTC. The full variable domain, rest sourced from reference TRBV2 and TRBJ2-7, is EPEVTQTPSHQVTQMGQEVILRCVPISNHLYFYWYRQILGQKVEFLVSFYNNEISEKSEIFDDQFSVERPDGSNFTLKIRSTKLEDSAMYFCASSIHVEQYFGPGTRLTVT.

The CDR3 is CAWSGWSLRIGYTF. The CDR3 nucleotides read TGTGCCTGGAGCGGATGGTCCCTAAGGATTGGCTACACCTTC. The chain has TRBV30 and TRBJ1-2; unclear D gene. This CDR3 has 14 residues. V was shortened by 3 bases and J by 7 bases, with 18 bases between the two germline ends. In germline, CDR1 is GTSNPN, CDR2 SVGIG (reference sequence).

This clone appeared many times. CDR3 in amino acids: CASSPVGGRGANVLTF. The CDR3 DNA reads as TGCGCCAGCAGCCCCGTAGGAGGGCGCGGGGCCAACGTCCTGACTTTC. The chain joins TRBV4-3 to TRBJ2-6; perhaps TRBD2 as D (6 bases). Germline loops: CDR1 LGHNA, CDR2 YSLEER. There are 16 residues in the CDR3. V lost 4 bases, J lost 4 bases, and 14 bases lay in between.

The sample holds many counts of this clone. The V call is TRBV20-1, the J call TRBJ1-2; D is perhaps TRBD1 (5 bases). The CDR3 covers 12 residues. Deletions cut 3 bases from V and 4 bases from J, with 9 bases between. Germline assignment: CDR1 DFQATT and CDR2 SNEGSKA (reference sequence). CDR3 region: CSASRGPYGYTF. CDR3 bases: TGCAGTGCTAGTCGGGGCCCCTATGGCTACACCTTC.

The table lists this clone with a few counts. The chain has TRBV27 and TRBJ2-3; D is unresolved. CDR1 and CDR2 (germline): MNHEY, SMNVEV (reference sequence). V was pared by 8 bases and J by 6 bases, with 6 bases between. This CDR3 has 10 amino acids. The DNA of the CDR3 is TGTGCCAGCGGTTGTGATACGCAGTATTTT. It is translated as CASGCDTQYF.

This clone was seen many times. V usage is TRBV3-1 and J usage is TRBJ1-5; no clear D. Germline V gene lookup returns CDR1 LGHDT and CDR2 YNNKEL (reference sequence). This CDR3 region has 15 residues. The V end was cut by 2 bases, the J end by 3 bases, with 11 bases between. CDR3 coding DNA: TGTGCCAGCAGCCAAACCGGGAGGGACAATCAGCCCCAGCATTTT. Its translation: CASSQTGRDNQPQHF.

This clone was observed at least ten times. V usage is TRBV6-1 and J usage is TRBJ2-2, with TRBD1 matching 10 bases. This CDR3 comprises 16 residues. Germline V gene data show CDR1 as MNHNS and CDR2 as SASEGT. With V trimmed by 6 bases and J by 4 bases, 8 bases remained unmatched. The CDR3 DNA follows: TGTGCCAGCAGCCACTTGGGGACAGGGGTCACCGGGGAGCTGTTTTTT. This translates into CASSHLGTGVTGELFF.

This clone was seen many times. The V call is TRBV20-1, the J call TRBJ2-5; 7 bases line up with TRBD1. The CDR3 contains 13 residues. The V gene's germline CDR1 is DFQATT and CDR2 SNEGSKA (reference sequence). The V gene end was trimmed by 6 bases and the J gene end by 2 bases; junction bases not matched to a gene: 6. DNA for the CDR3: TGCAGTGCCCTGACAGGGAAGCAAGAGACCCAGTACTTC. Its protein product is CSALTGKQETQYF.

This clone was counted many times. The chain's CDR3 is CASSIRGGSYNEQFF. The CDR3, as DNA: TGTGCCAGTAGTATAAGGGGGGGCTCCTACAATGAGCAGTTCTTC. The chain carries TRBV19 and TRBJ2-1; possible D gene TRBD2, 7 bases. The CDR3 loop spans 15 amino acids. Per germline, CDR1 LNHDA and CDR2 SQIVND (reference sequence). The V and J ends lost 2 bases and 0 bases respectively, with 8 bases between them.

This clone came up many times. CDR3 region: CASRGQGTDTQYF. The CDR3 DNA follows: TGTGCCAGCAGGGGACAGGGTACAGATACGCAGTATTTT. V usage is TRBV5-4 and J usage is TRBJ2-3; 9 bases match TRBD1. The CDR3 runs to 13 residues. Germline V gene lookup returns CDR1 SGHNT and CDR2 YYREEE (reference sequence). V shed 5 bases and J 3 bases; nucleotides not matched to a gene: 1.

The chain has TRBV12-3 or TRBV12-4 and TRBJ2-3; D is ambiguous. Trimming left V 5 bases short and J 6 bases short, with 18 bases between. This CDR3 has 15 amino acids. Here the CDR3 DNA reads TGTGCCAGCAGTCACTCATCTGGAGCTTCCGATACGCAGTATTTT. It translates to CASSHSSGASDTQYF.

In this sample, this clone turned up many times. This chain links TRBV28 with TRBJ2-5, with D possibly TRBD1 on 6 matching bases. The CDR3 covers 15 residues. CDR1 and CDR2 from the germline V gene are MDHEN and SYDVKM. V dropped 6 bases and J dropped 5 bases, with 19 bases sitting between them. The CDR3 DNA is TGTGCCAGCAGGGATGAACAGGGAGCCTACGAGACCCAGTACTTC. Protein: CASRDEQGAYETQYF.

The rearrangement links TRBV7-9 to TRBJ2-7; the match to TRBD2 covers 8 bases. Trimming cost V 5 bases and J 5 bases; bases outside gene matches: 11. Per germline, CDR1 SEHNR and CDR2 FQNEAQ (reference sequence). The CDR3 has 15 amino acids. Written as DNA, the CDR3 is TGTGCCAGCAGCCGCCTGGGGGCGGGAGGAAACGAGCAGTACTTC. Amino acid sequence: CASSRLGAGGNEQYF.

This clone showed up many times. The rearrangement uses TRBV28 and TRBJ2-7, with a possible D match to TRBD1 (6 bases). Germline-derived CDR1 and CDR2 are MDHEN and SYDVKM. Trimming took 7 bases from V and 0 from J, leaving 16 bases between them. The CDR3 spans 15 residues. The CDR3 spells CASTSGAVSSYEQYF. CDR3 in DNA: TGTGCCAGCACCTCAGGGGCGGTGAGCTCCTACGAGCAGTACTTC.

This clone was found many times. The rearrangement links TRBV29-1 to TRBJ2-2; D is undetermined. The CDR3 consists of 13 residues. Trimming removed 0 bases from V and 2 bases from J, with 4 bases in between. Looked up from germline, CDR1 is SQVTM and CDR2 is ANQGSEA. CDR3 sequence (DNA): TGCAGCGTTGAAGAGAGAAACACCGGGGAGCTGTTTTTT. Protein product: CSVEERNTGELFF.

This chain uses TRBV6-1 with TRBJ2-3; D remains ambiguous. Trimming removed 3 bases at V and 4 bases at J, with 14 bases between. This CDR3 has 15 residues. Per germline, CDR1 MNHNS and CDR2 SASEGT. CDR3 loop: CASSETVHGADTQYF. The CDR3 coding sequence is TGTGCCAGCAGTGAGACGGTACATGGGGCAGATACGCAGTATTTT.

This clone was seen a few times. This may stem from a read error, because a much larger clone lies one nucleotide away. The chain is built from TRBV2 and TRBJ1-1; tentatively, D is TRBD1 (5 bases). The CDR3 consists of 12 residues. Trimming stripped 6 bases from V and 10 bases from J, with 15 bases between. The germline gives CDR1 SNHLY, CDR2 FYNNEI. CDR3 in DNA: TGTGCCAGCAGGGTGTCCAGGGTTGGAGCTTTCTTT. It translates to CASRVSRVGAFF.

This clone was counted at least ten times. This chain joins TRBV7-3 and TRBJ2-1, with 7 bases lining up with TRBD1. Germline assignment: CDR1 SGHTA and CDR2 FQGTGA. This CDR3 is built from 13 residues. V lost 5 bases and J lost 4; bases outside the gene matches: 2. The CDR3 nucleotides are TGTGCCAGCAGCCCGGGACAGTACAATGAGCAGTTCTTC. This encodes CASSPGQYNEQFF.

This clone has more than one count but fewer than ten. A read error may be the cause here, since a much bigger clone is one base away. The chain has TRBV28 and TRBJ1-5; TRBD1 aligns across 7 bases. Germline V gene lookup returns CDR1 MDHEN and CDR2 SYDVKM. V gave up 7 bases and J gave up 8 bases; unmatched junction bases: 11. CDR3 length: 14 amino acids. The CDR3 sequence: CASNPGGGCKPQHF. CDR3 in DNA: TGTGCCAGCAACCCAGGGGGGGGGTGCAAGCCCCAGCATTTT.

J is TRBJ2-1 and V is TRBV11-3; 8 nucleotides line up with TRBD2. The CDR3 spans 13 residues. CDR1 and CDR2 (germline): SGHNT, YENEEA. The ends lost 2 bases at V and 13 bases at J; junction bases unmatched: 7. CDR3 sequence (DNA): TGTGCCAGCAGCTTAACGACGGGAGGGCCACAGTTCTTC. Translating it yields CASSLTTGGPQFF.

This clone was detected ten times or more. This chain links TRBV18 with TRBJ1-2; D is ambiguous. The V end was cut by 6 bases, the J end by 0 bases, with 11 bases between. Germline loops: CDR1 KGHSH, CDR2 LQKENI. This CDR3 is built from 14 residues. CDR3 nucleotide sequence: TGTGCCAGCTCCCACACTTCCGCTAACTATGGCTACACCTTC. Translating gives CASSHTSANYGYTF.